The present T cell receptor (beta chain) was sequenced within a study of T-cell reconstitution after alpha-beta-depleted transplantation in children. Germline assignment: CDR1 DFQATT and CDR2 SNEGSKA (reference sequence). Trimming took 6 bases from V and 2 from J, leaving 11 bases between them. The CDR3 runs 12 residues. This clonotype was seen repeatedly, ten times or more. A library of TCRbeta sequences, prepared with unique molecular identifiers, was generated. TCRdb independently ran MiXCR on the PCR reads; one entry per CDR3 protein. The table shows 350,000 to 400,000 distinct CDR3 sequences, with about a fifth occurring only once.

The chain links TRBV20-1 to TRBJ2-7; unclear D gene. This TCR was recovered from a human donor who donated a stem cell graft to a child with acute myeloid leukemia. The specimen comprised PBMCs from the stem cell graft donor, sampled from the stem cell graft. CDR3 bases: TGCAGTGCCGCCGACGACCCCTACGAGCAGTACTTC. Its translation: CSAADDPYEQYF.